These 27 T cell receptor beta chains share one sample of origin, sequenced in a study of blood T cell repertoires in COVID-19. Sequencing was performed with immunoSEQ multiplex PCR; in TCRdb, only in-frame clones are kept and a portion is missing. The sample records about 81,000 clones, under 85% being singletons. Sequences were obtained from peripheral blood. These receptors came from a human donor in a cohort sampled during active COVID-19.

The chain is built from TRBV29-1 and TRBJ2-7; tentative D call: TRBD2 (7 bases). Germline V gene lookup returns CDR1 SQVTM and CDR2 ANQGSEA. The CDR3 runs to 13 residues. The germline V and J ends were trimmed by 4 bases and 3 bases, with 13 bases remaining between them. The CDR3: CSVAGGHHYEQYF. CDR3 bases: TGCAGCGTTGCGGGGGGACACCACTACGAGCAGTACTTC.

The V gene is TRBV9, the J gene TRBJ1-2; a possible D gene is TRBD1 (6 bases). CDR1 and CDR2 (germline): SGDLS, YYNGEE. V lost 7 bases, J lost 0 bases, and 13 bases lay in between. This CDR3 is built from 14 residues. CDR3 bases: TGTGCCAGCGTCCGGGACACCACTAACTATGGCTACACCTTC. This sequence encodes CASVRDTTNYGYTF.

CDR3 sequence: CASSFTGGEADTQYF. The CDR3 coding sequence is TGTGCCAGCAGCTTCACAGGGGGTGAGGCAGATACGCAGTATTTT. The V gene is TRBV28, the J gene TRBJ2-3; TRBD1 matches 8 bases. The CDR3 has 15 amino acids. The trim removed 6 bases at V and 4 bases at J, leaving 9 bases unmatched. Germline V lookup: CDR1 MDHEN, CDR2 SYDVKM.

This clone was seen a handful of times. The genes are TRBV5-5 and TRBJ2-7; 8 bases match TRBD1. Trimming removed 2 bases from V and 2 bases from J; junction bases left unmatched: 6. This CDR3 is 15 amino acids long. The germline V gene encodes CDR1 SGHKS and CDR2 YYEKEE (reference sequence). CDR3 residues: CASSFGQGAAYEQYF. The CDR3 DNA reads as TGTGCCAGCAGCTTTGGGCAGGGGGCCGCCTACGAGCAGTACTTC.

The chain carries TRBV28 and TRBJ2-2, with D possibly TRBD2 on 6 matching bases. The CDR3 is made up of 16 amino acids. The V gene's germline CDR1 is MDHEN and CDR2 SYDVKM. V was cut by 2 bases and J by 6 bases, with 16 bases left in between. The DNA of the CDR3 is TGTGCCAGCAGTTTAGGGGGGTCATTTGGCGCCGGGGAGCTGTTTTTT. It yields the protein CASSLGGSFGAGELFF. The full variable domain, completed using reference TRBV28 and TRBJ2-2, is DVKVTQSSRYLVKRTGEKVFLECVQDMDHENMFWYRQDPGLGLRLIYFSYDVKMKEKGDIPEGYSVSREKKERFSLILESASTNQTSMYLCASSLGGSFGAGELFFGEGSRLTVL.

The CDR3 reads CASSLGGGGQGLDEQYF. In DNA form, the CDR3 reads TGCGCCAGCAGCTTGGGGGGCGGGGGCCAGGGGCTCGACGAGCAGTACTTC. V and J are TRBV5-1 and TRBJ2-7; maybe TRBD2 (7 bases). This CDR3 has 17 amino acids. With 0 bases removed from V and 5 bases from J, the gap between germline ends came to 21 bases. The germline V gene encodes CDR1 SGHRS and CDR2 YFSETQ.

This chain uses TRBV2 with TRBJ2-4; D perhaps matches TRBD1 (7 bases). Trimming took 8 bases from V and 6 from J, leaving 11 bases between them. Germline lookup yields CDR1 SNHLY and CDR2 FYNNEI. The CDR3 covers 12 residues. The CDR3 protein is CASHQGGNIQYF. CDR3 DNA: TGTGCCAGCCACCAGGGGGGAAACATTCAGTACTTC.

This chain links TRBV11-3 with TRBJ2-1, with 14 bases fitting TRBD2. V lost 2 bases and J lost 10; bases outside the gene matches: 7. Per germline, CDR1 SGHNT and CDR2 YENEEA. The CDR3 has 16 residues. In nucleotides, the CDR3 is TGTGCCAGCAGCTTACGACTAGCGGGGGGGCCAGGAGAGCAGTTCTTC. Amino acid sequence: CASSLRLAGGPGEQFF.

The chain combines TRBV20-1 with TRBJ2-5; tentative D call: TRBD1 (7 bases). V gave up 8 bases and J gave up 4 bases, with 8 bases separating them. CDR3 size: 10 residues. The germline CDR1 and CDR2 sequences are DFQATT and SNEGSKA (reference sequence). The CDR3 nucleotides are TGCAGTCAGGGGGGAGAGACCCAGTACTTC. Encoded protein: CSQGGETQYF.

The chain has TRBV10-3 and TRBJ1-2, with D possibly being TRBD1 (5 bases). This CDR3 spans 13 amino acids. Deletions cut 2 bases from V and 4 bases from J, with 8 bases between. Looked up from germline, CDR1 is ENHRY and CDR2 is SYGVKD. The chain's CDR3 is CAISERQTYGYTF. CDR3 nucleotide sequence: TGTGCCATCAGTGAGCGACAGACCTATGGCTACACCTTC.

CDR3 residues: CASTYTDSYEQYF. The DNA of the CDR3 is TGTGCCAGCACGTATACGGACAGCTACGAGCAGTACTTC. The V and J genes are TRBV2 and TRBJ2-7, with a possible D match to TRBD1 (6 bases). V lost 7 bases and J 3 bases, leaving 13 bases between the germline ends. The CDR3 sequence is 13 residues long. CDR1 SNHLY and CDR2 FYNNEI come from the germline V gene.

This chain connects TRBV6-5 to TRBJ1-2, with TRBD1 matching over 7 bases. CDR1 is MNHEY, CDR2 SVGAGI, per germline. The CDR3 contains 11 residues. Trimming took 5 bases from V and 8 from J; bases not matched to a gene: 2. DNA of the CDR3: TGTGCCAGCAGTACAGGGGTCGGCTACACCTTC. Its translation is CASSTGVGYTF.

The chain is built from TRBV7-2 and TRBJ2-3; possible D gene TRBD1, 6 bases. This CDR3 region has 16 residues. Germline CDR1 SGHTA, CDR2 FQGNSA. Between the trimmed V and J ends, which lost 5 bases and 8 bases, there was a span of 23 bases. DNA for the CDR3: TGTGCCAGCAGCCCCCACGGTAGCTGGGGGCCTCCTACGCAGTATTTT. Amino acid sequence: CASSPHGSWGPPTQYF. Supplemented by reference TRBV7-2 and TRBJ2-3, the full variable domain reads GAGVSQSPSNKVTEKGKDVELRCDPISGHTALYWYRQSLGQGLEFLIYFQGNSAPDKSGLPSDRFSAERTGGSVSTLTIQRTQQEDSAVYLCASSPHGSWGPPTQYFGPGTRLTVL.

The chain employs TRBV24-1 and TRBJ2-1; 9 bases match TRBD1. CDR3 size: 16 residues. Trimming at V came to 0 bases and at J to 6 bases, leaving 5 bases not matched to a gene. CDR1 is KGHDR and CDR2 is SFDVKD in the germline V gene. The CDR3 nucleotides read TGTGCCACCAGTGATTTGGGGACAGGGTTCGGCAATGAGCAGTTCTTC. Amino acids: CATSDLGTGFGNEQFF.

The chain has TRBV3-1 (or the pseudogene TRBV3-2) and TRBJ2-2; D might be TRBD1 (6 bases). This CDR3 has 14 amino acids. Trimming removed 3 bases at V and 7 bases at J, with 12 bases between. The V gene's germline CDR1 is LGHDT and CDR2 YNNKEL (reference sequence). The CDR3 DNA reads TGTGCCAGCAGCCACAACAGGGTCGTCGGGGAGCTGTTTTTT. Translation: CASSHNRVVGELFF.

This clone is a singleton in its sample. This chain uses TRBV28 with TRBJ2-5; D perhaps matches TRBD2 (6 bases). Trimming removed 2 bases at V and 4 bases at J, with 11 bases between. The V gene's germline CDR1 is MDHEN and CDR2 SYDVKM. The CDR3 extends over 14 amino acids. The CDR3 DNA follows: TGTGCCAGCAGTTTACGGGAGCATGGAGAGACCCAGTACTTC. Translation: CASSLREHGETQYF.

The chain recombines TRBV7-8 with TRBJ1-2, with D tentatively TRBD1 (5 bases). CDR1 SGHVS and CDR2 FQNEAQ come from the germline V gene. V lost 7 bases, J lost 7 bases, and 19 bases lay in between. This CDR3 has 14 residues. This CDR3 is CASIGGWGSGGYTF. The CDR3 DNA reads as TGTGCCAGCATCGGGGGTTGGGGGTCGGGTGGCTACACCTTC.

The chain combines TRBV29-1 with TRBJ2-7; D possibly corresponds to TRBD2 (6 bases). V lost 7 bases and J 6 bases, leaving 13 bases between the germline ends. The CDR3 runs to 11 residues. CDR1 SQVTM and CDR2 ANQGSEA come from the germline V gene. This chain's CDR3 is CSGLGGGEQYF. CDR3 coding DNA: TGCAGCGGCCTGGGGGGTGGCGAGCAGTACTTC.

The chain joins TRBV4-2 to TRBJ2-3; perhaps TRBD1 as D (6 bases). This CDR3 has 16 residues. Looked up from germline, CDR1 is LGHNA and CDR2 is YNFKEQ. Trimming removed 1 base at V and 3 bases at J, with 14 bases between. CDR3 sequence reads: CASSQGGAGETDTQYF. In DNA form, the CDR3 reads TGTGCCAGCAGCCAAGGTGGGGCAGGGGAAACAGATACGCAGTATTTT.

J is TRBJ1-6 and V is TRBV6-5; D remains unclear. The CDR3 extends over 14 amino acids. Trimming took 6 bases from V and 7 from J, leaving 13 bases between them. The germline V gene encodes CDR1 MNHEY and CDR2 SVGAGI. CDR3 residues: CASSLGRLNSPLHF. The CDR3 bases are TGTGCCAGCAGCCTAGGGAGACTAAATTCACCCCTCCACTTT.

The chain employs TRBV2 and TRBJ1-3; D remains unclear. Trimming pared 3 bases from V and 2 bases from J, leaving 8 bases between. CDR1 and CDR2 from the germline V gene are SNHLY and FYNNEI. This CDR3 region has 14 residues. DNA for the CDR3: TGTGCCAGCAGTGAGGAGGTAACTGGAAACACCATATATTTT. This sequence encodes CASSEEVTGNTIYF.

V gene TRBV4-1 combines with J gene TRBJ2-1; 7 bases match TRBD1. The germline gives CDR1 MGHRA, CDR2 YSYEKL. Trimming took 3 bases from V and 3 from J; bases not matched to a gene: 5. The CDR3 contains 15 residues. The CDR3 DNA reads as TGCGCCAGCAGCCACGTGACAGGGCTCTACAATGAGCAGTTCTTC. Its translation: CASSHVTGLYNEQFF.

The chain employs TRBV29-1 and TRBJ1-2; the D gene is possibly TRBD1 (5 bases). CDR3 length: 12 amino acids. Germline V lookup: CDR1 SQVTM, CDR2 ANQGSEA. V lost 6 bases to trimming and J lost 4 bases, with 12 bases between them. CDR3 in amino acids: CSVDDSIYGYTF. The CDR3 DNA is TGCAGCGTAGACGACAGTATCTATGGCTACACCTTC.

CDR3 residues: CASSPQGQGGSPLHF. The DNA for the CDR3 is TGTGCCAGCAGTCCTCAGGGACAGGGAGGTTCACCCCTCCACTTT. V usage is TRBV28 and J usage is TRBJ1-6, with 9 bases identical to TRBD1. Losses at the gene ends were 5 bases for V and 9 bases for J; bases not matched to a gene: 8. The CDR3 is 15 amino acids. Germline V CDR1 and CDR2: MDHEN, SYDVKM.

The chain couples TRBV7-6 to TRBJ2-6; D is uncertain. V was cut by 2 bases and J by 0 bases, with 14 bases left in between. This CDR3 contains 18 residues. The germline CDR1 and CDR2 sequences are SGHVS and FNYEAQ. In DNA, the CDR3 is TGTGCCAGCAGCTTAATAGTTTCCTCGTTCTCTGGGGCCAACGTCCTGACTTTC. Translated, it gives CASSLIVSSFSGANVLTF.

The chain carries TRBV30 and TRBJ1-3, with D hard to call. With 2 bases removed from V and 0 bases from J, the gap between germline ends came to 8 bases. The CDR3 is made up of 14 amino acids. The germline gives CDR1 GTSNPN, CDR2 SVGIG (reference sequence). CDR3 nucleotide sequence: TGTGCCTGGAGTACCCTCTACTCTGGAAACACCATATATTTT. It yields the protein CAWSTLYSGNTIYF.

The chain couples TRBV28 to TRBJ2-7; TRBD1 matches 9 bases. This CDR3 spans 15 amino acids. The ends lost 5 bases at V and 0 bases at J; junction bases unmatched: 5. Germline lookup yields CDR1 MDHEN and CDR2 SYDVKM. The CDR3 DNA reads TGTGCCAGCAGTCAACCGGGACAGGGCTCCTACGAGCAGTACTTC. This gives the protein CASSQPGQGSYEQYF.